The rows below give T cell receptor beta chains drawn from one sample of a study of blood T cell repertoires in COVID-19. Using immunoSEQ multiplex PCR, the repertoire was profiled, and TCRdb retains in-frame clones only, with some absent. The sample contains 190,000 or so clones, about 90% of which appear only once. The sample consisted of PBMCs or T cells enriched from blood (not recorded which). The source is a woman under 30 who had recovered from COVID-19. The CDR3 runs from the conserved cysteine through the conserved F or W. Each record gives: clone size, CDR3 length, J gene, V gene, D gene, CDR3 DNA, CDR3 protein. D genes are given only for firm matches. Expanded clones get a size class; other rows say once, few or many, or leave the size out.

>-|18|TRBJ1-4|TRBV19|TRBD1
TGTGCCAGTAGTATGCTCCGGGACCTCGACAGGGGGAATGAAAAACTGTTTTTT
CASSMLRDLDRGNEKLFF
>-|16|TRBJ1-6|TRBV18|-
TGTGCCAGCTCACCACTCTCCTCAGGGGTGAATTCACCCCTCCACTTT
CASSPLSSGVNSPLHF
>-|16|TRBJ2-4|TRBV7-6|TRBD1
TGTGCCAGCAGCCCCGGGACAGGGGGCAGCGGAAACATTCAGTACTTC
CASSPGTGGSGNIQYF
>-|15|TRBJ2-7|TRBV13|-
TGTGCCAGCAGCTTAATAGAGGAGAGCTCCTACGAGCAGTACTTC
CASSLIEESSYEQYF
>-|15|TRBJ2-7|TRBV18|-
TGTGCCAGCTCACCAGAAAGGAGTGGGGGAGGCGAGCAGTACTTC
CASSPERSGGGEQYF
>once|15|TRBJ2-7|TRBV4-2|TRBD1
TGTGCCAGCAGCCAAGGTTTGGGACAGGGGTTAAGGCAGTACTTC
CASSQGLGQGLRQYF
>-|13|TRBJ2-1|TRBV18|TRBD1
TGTGCCAGCTCTTTACAGGGGCGCAATGAGCAGTTCTTC
CASSLQGRNEQFF
>-|11|TRBJ1-2|TRBV29-1|-
TGCAGCGTTGGACAGGACTATGGCTACACCTTC
CSVGQDYGYTF
>-|15|TRBJ1-2|TRBV5-1|TRBD1
TGCGCCAGCAGCCGAGATGGATCAGGGGGTTCTGGCTACACCTTC
CASSRDGSGGSGYTF
>-|13|TRBJ1-2|TRBV27|TRBD1
TGTGCCAGCGGGAATTTACAGGGGCACGGCTACACCTTC
CASGNLQGHGYTF
>-|13|TRBJ1-1|TRBV5-1|TRBD1
TGCGCCAGCAGCCTACAGGGGGAATATGAAGCTTTCTTT
CASSLQGEYEAFF
>-|20|TRBJ2-6|TRBV30|-
TGTGCCTGGACCAAGGTAGGGGCGCACAACCCCTACTCTGGGGCCAACGTCCTGACTTTC
CAWTKVGAHNPYSGANVLTF
>-|13|TRBJ2-1|TRBV12-5|-
TGTGCTAGTGGTTTGGTACTGAAGGAGGAGCAGTTCTTC
CASGLVLKEEQFF
>once|13|TRBJ2-7|TRBV5-6|-
TGTGCCAGCAGCTCACAGGCTTTTGGCGAGCAGTACTTC
CASSSQAFGEQYF
>-|12|TRBJ1-2|TRBV9|-
TGTGCCAGCAGCGTAACAGGGTATGGCTACACCTTC
CASSVTGYGYTF
>-|11|TRBJ1-1|TRBV25-1|-
TGTGCCAGCCGGCGGCGCGCTGAAGCTTTCTTT
CASRRRAEAFF
>-|13|TRBJ1-2|TRBV27|-
TGTGCCAGCAGTTTATCTGGGTTGGGCGGCTACACCTTC
CASSLSGLGGYTF
>once|13|TRBJ1-2|TRBV2|-
TGTGCCAGCAGTGGCGACACCAACTATGGCTACACCTTC
CASSGDTNYGYTF
>-|15|TRBJ1-5|TRBV28|-
TGTGCCAGCAGTTTTAACTGGGGCGCCGGTCAGCCCCAGCATTTT
CASSFNWGAGQPQHF
>-|16|TRBJ1-5|TRBV28|-
TGTGCCAGCAGTTTATCTAGAAGGTTGAGCAATCAGCCCCAGCATTTT
CASSLSRRLSNQPQHF
>-|17|TRBJ2-6|TRBV7-9|-
TGTGCCAGCAGCTTGGGCCACCCAGCTTCTGGGGCCAACGTCCTGACTTTC
CASSLGHPASGANVLTF
>-|14|TRBJ2-4|TRBV30|-
TGTGCCTCCGGACAAACAGGGAGTAGAAACATTCAGTACTTC
CASGQTGSRNIQYF
>few|15|TRBJ1-4|TRBV5-5|TRBD1
TGTGCCAGCAGCCCGGGACAGGGGGAGGCAGAAAAACTGTTTTTT
CASSPGQGEAEKLFF
>once|16|TRBJ2-2|TRBV28|TRBD2
TGTGCCAGCAGACCAAGCGGGAGCGCGAACACCGGGGAGCTGTTTTTT
CASRPSGSANTGELFF
>-|14|TRBJ2-1|TRBV30|TRBD2
TGTGCCTGGAGGGCGGGGGGGCCTGGATATGAGCAGTTCTTC
CAWRAGGPGYEQFF
>-|13|TRBJ2-3|TRBV9|-
TGTGCCAGGACTAGAGGGAACGTCAATACGCAGTATTTT
CARTRGNVNTQYF
>-|13|TRBJ1-6|TRBV6-1|-
TGTGCCAGCAGTGAAACGGTTAATTCACCCCTCCACTTT
CASSETVNSPLHF
>-|15|TRBJ2-2|TRBV5-5|TRBD1
TGTGCCAGCATACGACAGGGCCTGAACACCGGGGAGCTGTTTTTT
CASIRQGLNTGELFF
>-|14|TRBJ1-1|TRBV2|TRBD1
TGTGCCAGCAGTGGGGACAGGTCCCTGGCGGGAGCTTTCTTT
CASSGDRSLAGAFF
>-|15|TRBJ2-1|TRBV9|TRBD1
TGTGCCAGCAGCGTGGGACAGAGCTCCTACAATGAGCAGTTCTTC
CASSVGQSSYNEQFF
>few|14|TRBJ1-1|TRBV10-2|-
TGCGCCAGCAGTGACAGTTTTGGGAACACTGAAGCTTTCTTT
CASSDSFGNTEAFF
>-|13|TRBJ1-4|TRBV12-5|-
TGTGCTAGTAGCCCCCGACAGAATGAAAAACTGTTTTTT
CASSPRQNEKLFF
>-|17|TRBJ2-2|TRBV29-1|TRBD1
TGCAGCGTTGACCCAGGACAGGGAGCACCGAACACCGGGGAGCTGTTTTTT
CSVDPGQGAPNTGELFF
>-|13|TRBJ2-7|TRBV2|-
TGTGCCAGCAGTGAATACGCAGGCTACGAGCAGTACTTC
CASSEYAGYEQYF
>-|15|TRBJ1-6|TRBV21-1|-
TGTGCCAGCAGCCTCCGGGACAGGGCTTATTCACCCCTCCACTTT
CASSLRDRAYSPLHF
>-|17|TRBJ1-2|TRBV5-1|-
TGCGCCAGCAGCGAGACCCCGGGAAGAAGAAGTGTGTATGGCTACACCTTC
CASSETPGRRSVYGYTF
>-|12|TRBJ2-7|TRBV7-9|-
TGTGCCAGCAGTCCCAGTCCCTACGAGCAGTACTTC
CASSPSPYEQYF
>-|12|TRBJ2-1|TRBV7-2|-
TGTGCCACCCGGGTCCTTACCAATGAGCAGTTCTTC
CATRVLTNEQFF
>-|15|TRBJ2-5|TRBV28|TRBD1
TGTGCCAGCAGACTTATAGGTTCGACAGGGAAGACCCAGTACTTC
CASRLIGSTGKTQYF
>-|15|TRBJ2-1|TRBV11-2|TRBD2
TGTGCCAGCAGTTCACTAGCGGGGGGCTACAATGAGCAGTTCTTC
CASSSLAGGYNEQFF
>-|14|TRBJ2-5|TRBV2|TRBD1
TGTGCCAGCAGAGGACAGGGGGGCCAAGAGACCCAGTACTTC
CASRGQGGQETQYF
>-|16|TRBJ1-2|TRBV21-1|-
TGTGCCAGCTCCCTCCTGGGACAGGGAGCTAACTTTGGCTACACCTTC
CASSLLGQGANFGYTF
>-|15|TRBJ1-6|TRBV6-5|-
TGTGCCAGCAGGAAGGACAGTTCCAGAAAGCCACCCCTCCACTTT
CASRKDSSRKPPLHF
>-|13|TRBJ1-6|TRBV2|-
TGTGCCAGCAGGGGCGAAACTAATTCACCCCTCCACTTT
CASRGETNSPLHF
>-|15|TRBJ1-4|TRBV6-5|-
TGTGCCAGCAGTTACTCGAACGCAGGGGATGAAAAACTGTTTTTT
CASSYSNAGDEKLFF
>-|14|TRBJ2-4|TRBV30|TRBD2
TGTGCCTGGAGGCTAGCGGGGGCCAAAAACATTCAGTACTTC
CAWRLAGAKNIQYF
>-|15|TRBJ2-2|TRBV5-1|-
TGCGCCAGCAGCTTAAGAGGGTCGAACACCGGGGAGCTGTTTTTT
CASSLRGSNTGELFF
>-|16|TRBJ2-7|TRBV4-2|TRBD2
TGTGCCAGCAGCCATCCTACTAGCGGTAGCTCCTACGAGCAGTACTTC
CASSHPTSGSSYEQYF